The source of this TCR beta chain is a study of T cells in Graves' hyperthyroidism and ophthalmopathy. Study background: Peripheral blood collection took place at initial diagnosis, before any treatment.

V trimming: 5 bases; J trimming: 1 base; junction bases outside the gene matches: 2. This CDR3 spans 14 amino acids. CDR1 SGHTA and CDR2 FQGNSA come from the germline V gene. This clonotype has at least ten counts. TCR beta CDR3 regions were amplified from RNA transcripts. The TCR CDR3 first-round RT-PCR relied on the HTBI primer set. TCRdb processed the multiplex PCR reads anew with MiXCR; each CDR3 protein has one entry. The sample holds 700,000 to 950,000 distinct CDR3 sequences, roughly a third seen once. Over 18 months, lack of ophthalmopathy progression marked Graves' hyperthyroidism as stable. The hyperthyroidism patients had all been newly diagnosed, and their disease duration was under 2 months. Their ages ranged from 18 to 65 years. Diagnostic decisions used clinical symptoms, serum thyroxine and TRAb, thyroid ultrasound and orbital computed tomography.

The TCR comes from a woman in her thirties or forties with Graves' hyperthyroidism. Input material: blood. This chain uses TRBV7-2 with TRBJ1-5, with 7 bases that match TRBD1. The CDR3 sequence: CASSTGASNQPQHF. The CDR3, as DNA: TGTGCCAGCAGCACAGGGGCGAGCAATCAGCCCCAGCATTTT.